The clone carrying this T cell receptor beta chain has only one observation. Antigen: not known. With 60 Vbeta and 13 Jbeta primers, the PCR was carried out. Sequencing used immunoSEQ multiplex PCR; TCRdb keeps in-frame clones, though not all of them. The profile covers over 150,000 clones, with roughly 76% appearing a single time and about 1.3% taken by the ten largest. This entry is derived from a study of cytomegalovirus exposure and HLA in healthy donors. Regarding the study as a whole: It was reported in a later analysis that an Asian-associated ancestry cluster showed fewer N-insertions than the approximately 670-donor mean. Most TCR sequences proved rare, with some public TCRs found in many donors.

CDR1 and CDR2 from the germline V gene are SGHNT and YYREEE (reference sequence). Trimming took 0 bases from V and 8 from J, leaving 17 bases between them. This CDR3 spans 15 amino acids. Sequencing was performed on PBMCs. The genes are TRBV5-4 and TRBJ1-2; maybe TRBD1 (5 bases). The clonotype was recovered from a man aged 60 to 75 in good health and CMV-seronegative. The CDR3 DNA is TGTGCCAGCAGCTTGGACCTGCAGGGTCGGGGGGGCTACACCTTC. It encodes CASSLDLQGRGGYTF.